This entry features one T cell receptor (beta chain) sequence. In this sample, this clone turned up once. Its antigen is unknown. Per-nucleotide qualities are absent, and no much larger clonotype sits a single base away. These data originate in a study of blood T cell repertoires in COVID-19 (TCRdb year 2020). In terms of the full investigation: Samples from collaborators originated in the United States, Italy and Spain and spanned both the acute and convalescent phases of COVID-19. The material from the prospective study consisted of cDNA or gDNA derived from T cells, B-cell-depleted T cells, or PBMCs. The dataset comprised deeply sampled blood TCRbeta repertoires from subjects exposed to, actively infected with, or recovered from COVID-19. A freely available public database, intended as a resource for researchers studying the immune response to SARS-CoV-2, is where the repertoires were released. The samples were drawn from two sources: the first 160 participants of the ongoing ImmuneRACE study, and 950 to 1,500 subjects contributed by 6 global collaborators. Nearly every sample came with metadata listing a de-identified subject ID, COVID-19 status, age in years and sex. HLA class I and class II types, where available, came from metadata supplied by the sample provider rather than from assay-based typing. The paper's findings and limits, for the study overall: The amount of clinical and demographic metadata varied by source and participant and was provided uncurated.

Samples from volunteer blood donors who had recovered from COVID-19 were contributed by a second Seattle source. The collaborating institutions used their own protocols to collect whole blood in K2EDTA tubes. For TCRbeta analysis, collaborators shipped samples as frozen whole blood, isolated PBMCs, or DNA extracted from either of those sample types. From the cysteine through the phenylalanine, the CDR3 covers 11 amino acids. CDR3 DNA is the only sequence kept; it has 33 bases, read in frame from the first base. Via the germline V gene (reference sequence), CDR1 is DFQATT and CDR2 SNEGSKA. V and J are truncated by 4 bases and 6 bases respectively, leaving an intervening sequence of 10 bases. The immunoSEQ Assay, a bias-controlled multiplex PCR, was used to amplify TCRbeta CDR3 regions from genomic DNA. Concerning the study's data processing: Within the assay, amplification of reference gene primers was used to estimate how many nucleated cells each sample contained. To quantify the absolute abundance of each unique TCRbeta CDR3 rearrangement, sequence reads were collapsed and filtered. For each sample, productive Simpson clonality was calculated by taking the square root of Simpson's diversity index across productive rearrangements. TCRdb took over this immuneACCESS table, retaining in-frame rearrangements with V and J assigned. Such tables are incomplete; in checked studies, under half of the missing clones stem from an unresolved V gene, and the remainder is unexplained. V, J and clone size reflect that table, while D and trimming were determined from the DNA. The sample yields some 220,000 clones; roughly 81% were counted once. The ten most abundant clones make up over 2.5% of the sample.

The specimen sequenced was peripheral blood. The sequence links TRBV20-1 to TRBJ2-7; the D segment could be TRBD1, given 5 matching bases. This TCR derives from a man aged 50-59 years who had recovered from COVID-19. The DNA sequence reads TGCAGTGCTAACCCAGGGCCCGAGCAGTACTTC. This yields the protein CSANPGPEQYF.